These 20 T cell receptor beta chains originate from one sample sequenced in a study of blood T cell repertoires in COVID-19 (dated by TCRdb to about 2020). Library preparation was by the immunoSEQ multiplex PCR assay. Held by TCRdb, this immuneACCESS table contains in-frame sequences only and omits some clones. Under half of the omission traces to an unresolved V gene where checked; the cause of the rest is unknown. This sample holds over 60,000 clones; approximately 80% were observed only once. The biggest ten clones account for roughly 22% of the sample. Sequencing was done on a sample of peripheral blood. The receptors originated from a man at least 80 years old with active or convalescent COVID-19.

The chain links TRBV6-5 to TRBJ2-2; D might be TRBD2 (5 bases). The germline gives CDR1 MNHEY, CDR2 SVGAGI. With 2 bases removed from V and 8 bases from J, the gap between germline ends came to 15 bases. This CDR3 has 15 amino acids. The CDR3 loop is CASSYGRPPLGELFF. CDR3 bases: TGTGCCAGCAGTTACGGGAGACCTCCATTAGGGGAGCTGTTTTTT.

The chain couples TRBV27 to TRBJ2-7, with D unresolved. The V end lost 5 bases, the J end lost 3 bases, and 17 bases lay between the germline ends. The CDR3 has 15 residues. Looked up from germline, CDR1 is MNHEY and CDR2 is SMNVEV (reference sequence). CDR3: CASSGSSPDNYEQYF. Here the CDR3 DNA reads TGTGCCAGCAGTGGATCCTCCCCCGACAACTACGAGCAGTACTTC.

The chain combines TRBV3-1 (or the pseudogene TRBV3-2) with TRBJ1-5, with 9 bases that match TRBD1. Trimming removed 3 bases from V and 3 bases from J; junction bases left unmatched: 3. CDR1 and CDR2 from the germline V gene are LGHDT and YNNKEL (reference sequence). CDR3 size: 15 residues. The CDR3 DNA reads TGTGCCAGCAGCCAGGGGACAGGGCTCAATCAGCCCCAGCATTTT. Encoded protein: CASSQGTGLNQPQHF.

The J gene is TRBJ1-1, the V gene TRBV12-5; 10 nucleotides agree with TRBD1. Trimming cost V 6 bases and J 5 bases; bases outside gene matches: 6. Germline loops: CDR1 LGHNT, CDR2 FRNRAP. The CDR3 is made up of 14 amino acids. The CDR3 sequence: CASGRDRGWTEAFF. The CDR3 DNA is TGTGCTAGTGGAAGGGACAGGGGATGGACTGAAGCTTTCTTT.

The count of this clone is one. The chain links TRBV5-1 to TRBJ2-1; TRBD2 matches 8 bases. The CDR3 extends over 15 amino acids. The germline V gene encodes CDR1 SGHRS and CDR2 YFSETQ. Trimming removed 4 bases from V and 4 bases from J; junction bases left unmatched: 7. This CDR3 reads CASSPGAGGYNEQFF. CDR3 DNA sequence: TGCGCCAGCAGCCCCGGTGCGGGGGGATACAATGAGCAGTTCTTC. The full variable domain, its missing parts supplied by reference TRBV5-1 and TRBJ2-1, is KAGVTQTPRYLIKTRGQQVTLSCSPISGHRSVSWYQQTPGQGLQFLFEYFSETQRNKGNFPGRFSGRQFSNSRSEMNVSTLELGDSALYLCASSPGAGGYNEQFFGPGTRLTVL.

V is TRBV11-2 and J is TRBJ2-3, with 8 bases matching TRBD2. The length of the CDR3 is 16 residues. The trim removed 4 bases at V and 5 bases at J, leaving 11 bases unmatched. Germline V lookup: CDR1 SGHAT, CDR2 FQNNGV. The CDR3 protein is CASSSPFGRAIDTQYF. CDR3 nucleotides: TGTGCCAGCAGCTCACCCTTCGGGAGGGCCATAGATACGCAGTATTTT.

The rearrangement joins TRBV3-1 (or the pseudogene TRBV3-2) to TRBJ2-7; D is uncertain. This CDR3 spans 12 amino acids. Germline V gives CDR1 LGHDT, CDR2 YNNKEL (reference sequence). V gave up 2 bases and J gave up 2 bases, with 4 bases separating them. The CDR3 DNA is TGTGCCAGCAGCCAATTAACCTACGAGCAGTACTTC. This gives the protein CASSQLTYEQYF.

V gene TRBV28 combines with J gene TRBJ1-5; D is perhaps TRBD1 (6 bases). V was shortened by 8 bases and J by 2 bases, with 19 bases between the two germline ends. Germline CDR1 is MDHEN and CDR2 is SYDVKM. The CDR3 extends over 16 amino acids. The CDR3 DNA sequence: TGTGCCAGCCGAGTTTACCGGGACATACGCAATCAGCCCCAGCATTTT. It yields the protein CASRVYRDIRNQPQHF.

This chain joins TRBV2 and TRBJ2-3; TRBD2 agrees at 10 bases. V dropped 4 bases and J dropped 4; count of bases not matched to a gene: 14. This CDR3 contains 18 residues. CDR1 and CDR2 (germline): SNHLY, FYNNEI. The CDR3 nucleotides are TGTGCCAGCAGTGGGTTCGGAGCGGGAGGGCCCGGGGCAGATACGCAGTATTTT. Translation: CASSGFGAGGPGADTQYF.

The V gene is TRBV27, the J gene TRBJ2-4; a weak D match, TRBD2 (5 bases). The CDR3 sequence is 15 residues long. CDR1 is MNHEY, CDR2 SMNVEV, per germline (reference sequence). Trimming removed 6 bases from V and 0 bases from J, with 12 bases in between. The CDR3 bases are TGTGCCAGCAGCGCCCCTGGACTAGCCAAAAACATTCAGTACTTC. Its translation: CASSAPGLAKNIQYF.

The chain is built from TRBV7-2 and TRBJ2-3; 7 nucleotides line up with TRBD2. The germline gives CDR1 SGHTA, CDR2 FQGNSA. The CDR3 runs 16 residues. After removal of 2 bases from V and 0 bases from J, the junction contained 5 bases not matched to a gene. This CDR3 is CASSLFLAASTDTQYF. The CDR3 region has the DNA TGTGCCAGCAGCTTATTCCTAGCGGCTAGCACAGATACGCAGTATTTT.

The rearrangement links TRBV6-5 to TRBJ1-5; D is unclear. CDR3 length equals 13 residues. CDR1 and CDR2 (germline): MNHEY, SVGAGI. The V end was cut by 4 bases, the J end by 0 bases, with 4 bases between. This CDR3 reads CASSFNSNQPQHF. The DNA for the CDR3 is TGTGCCAGCAGTTTCAATAGCAATCAGCCCCAGCATTTT.

This chain joins TRBV19 and TRBJ1-3, with D unresolved. Germline-derived CDR1 and CDR2 are LNHDA and SQIVND (reference sequence). This CDR3 comprises 14 residues. V lost 3 bases to trimming and J lost 4 bases, with 10 bases between them. The CDR3 bases are TGTGCCAGTAGTATTCGCCCTACGGGAAACACCATATATTTT. Its translation: CASSIRPTGNTIYF.

The V call is TRBV7-8, the J call TRBJ1-4, with D unclear. From germline, CDR1 is SGHVS and CDR2 FQNEAQ. V lost 1 base to trimming and J lost 6 bases, with 18 bases between them. CDR3 length equals 17 residues. CDR3 nucleotides: TGTGCCAGCAGCTTAGGAGGTTTCGGTCATTTAGATGAAAAACTGTTTTTT. Amino acid sequence: CASSLGGFGHLDEKLFF.

This clone is a singleton in its sample. This chain connects TRBV7-9 to TRBJ2-4; 9 nucleotides match TRBD2. This CDR3 is 15 amino acids long. Looked up from germline, CDR1 is SEHNR and CDR2 is FQNEAQ (reference sequence). J gave up 8 bases and V 5 bases, and 10 bases lay outside the gene matches. Here the CDR3 reads CASSRLAGVGYIQYF. CDR3 nucleotide sequence: TGTGCCAGCAGCCGTTTAGCGGGAGTGGGGTACATTCAGTACTTC. Complete variable domain (other parts from reference TRBV7-9 and TRBJ2-4): DTGVSQNPRHKITKRGQNVTFRCDPISEHNRLYWYRQTLGQGPEFLTYFQNEAQLEKSRLLSDRFSAERPKGSFSTLEIQRTEQGDSAMYLCASSRLAGVGYIQYFGAGTRLSVL.

This rearrangement joins TRBV7-9 to TRBJ2-1; D remains ambiguous. The CDR3 runs to 17 residues. The V gene lost 1 base and the J gene lost 0 bases, with 13 bases spanning the gap. Per the germline V gene, CDR1 is SEHNR and CDR2 is FQNEAQ (reference sequence). CDR3 DNA: TGTGCCAGCAGCTTAGGGCGGTTTGCTGTCTCCTACAATGAGCAGTTCTTC. As protein: CASSLGRFAVSYNEQFF.

The J gene is TRBJ1-4, the V gene TRBV9; D gene unclear. V dropped 1 base and J dropped 4 bases, with 11 bases sitting between them. CDR1 is SGDLS and CDR2 is YYNGEE in the germline V gene. The CDR3 totals 15 residues. CDR3 bases: TGTGCCAGCAGCGTATCGGCACGGGTTAATGAAAAACTGTTTTTT. This encodes CASSVSARVNEKLFF.

The J gene is TRBJ2-1, the V gene TRBV30, with 7 bases lining up with TRBD2. V shed 3 bases and J 9 bases; nucleotides not matched to a gene: 26. CDR1 is GTSNPN and CDR2 is SVGIG in the germline V gene (reference sequence). This CDR3 comprises 19 residues. CDR3: CAWRSGLWAGAQWPPEQFF. DNA for the CDR3: TGTGCCTGGAGATCGGGACTATGGGCCGGGGCACAATGGCCCCCTGAGCAGTTCTTC.

The chain recombines TRBV4-2 with TRBJ1-4; D remains ambiguous. Germline V gene lookup returns CDR1 LGHNA and CDR2 YNFKEQ. V shed 0 bases and J shed 10 bases, with 12 bases lying between them. This CDR3 comprises 14 residues. The CDR3 DNA follows: TGTGCCAGCAGCCAAGATCGAGTGGGAGGAAAACTGTTTTTT. Protein: CASSQDRVGGKLFF.

The rearrangement uses TRBV6-5 and TRBJ2-1, with a possible D match to TRBD2 (6 bases). CDR1 MNHEY and CDR2 SVGAGI come from the germline V gene. Deletions cut 1 base from V and 0 bases from J, with 7 bases between. The CDR3 is made up of 15 amino acids. CDR3: CASSYFGSSYNEQFF. The CDR3 nucleotides are TGTGCCAGCAGTTACTTCGGGAGCTCCTACAATGAGCAGTTCTTC.